The rows below give T cell receptor beta chains drawn from one sample of a study of metastatic and nonmetastatic thyroid tumors. TCRdb reprocessed the PCR reads via MiXCR. The data hold about 20,000 clones, with about 11% observed a single time. Source material: blood. The source of these receptors is a female donor with papillary thyroid cancer or a benign thyroid nodule (not recorded which). Some clones in this sample may be carry-over from other donors' samples. Both conserved end residues are part of each CDR3.

J,V,CDR3
TRBJ1-4,TRBV20-1,CSARDLDEKLFF
TRBJ2-2,TRBV27,CASSTTGVIPGELFF
TRBJ2-3,TRBV2,CASNPSGRGEDTQYF
TRBJ1-1,TRBV7-9,CASSWGRHHAEAFF
TRBJ2-2,TRBV29-1,CSVVGTENTGELFF
TRBJ2-3,TRBV28,CASYKGVGRTDTQYF
TRBJ2-7,TRBV27,CASSPRLDRERAHEQYF
TRBJ2-3,TRBV10-3,CAISDRASTDTQYF
TRBJ2-2,TRBV7-3,CASSPEQGAGELFF
TRBJ2-5,TRBV18,CASSLPGTKPEETQYF
TRBJ1-1,TRBV11-2,CASSPVNQGVTEAFF
TRBJ2-7,TRBV6-5,CASRTSGSTEAEPYEQYF
TRBJ2-5,TRBV11-2,CASSSSGTVYRETQYF
TRBJ1-4,TRBV12-3/TRBV12-4,CASSLQGGEKLFF
TRBJ2-7,TRBV19,CASSRLPRGKINEQYF